The next 19 T cell receptor beta chains were all read from a single sample in a study of identical twins. MiXCR was run by TCRdb on the 5' RACE reads, yielding one entry per CDR3 protein. The sample includes under 250,000 distinct CDR3 sequences, roughly 13% of them seen just once. These data are also associated with another study on yellow fever vaccine responses in identical twins.

Material: memory (CD45RO+) T cells sorted from blood. The origin of the receptors is a woman in her late teens or twenties in good health.

This clonotype was counted only a few times. V is TRBV20-1 and J is TRBJ2-3, with a tentative D call TRBD2 (5 bases). The CDR3 sequence is 15 residues long. Trimming cost V 0 bases and J 0 bases, with 10 bases left between them. Germline V gives CDR1 DFQATT, CDR2 SNEGSKA (reference sequence). DNA for the CDR3: TGCAGTGCTAGAGACCTCGGGATTAGCACAGATACGCAGTATTTT. It codes for CSARDLGISTDTQYF.

With respect to this clonotype: One end of the junction does not line up with germline, which may come from a read error. J is TRBJ2-6 and V is TRBV2, with 9 bases identical to TRBD1. The CDR3 runs to 14 residues. Germline V gene sequence: CDR1 SNHLY, CDR2 FYNNEI. The DNA for the CDR3 is TGTGCCAGCACTTTGACAGGGGGGGACAACGTCCTGACTTTC. Residues: CASTLTGGDNVLTF.

The chain couples TRBV7-8 to TRBJ2-3; 8 bases match TRBD2. Trimming took 1 base from V and 4 from J; bases not matched to a gene: 4. The CDR3 runs 15 residues. Germline V gene data show CDR1 as SGHVS and CDR2 as FQNEAQ. Here the CDR3 DNA reads TGTGCCAGCAGCTTAGGACGGGGGGGTGCAGATACGCAGTATTTT. As protein: CASSLGRGGADTQYF. The variable domain in full, completed from reference TRBV7-8 and TRBJ2-3, reads GAGVSQSPRYKVAKRGQDVALRCDPISGHVSLFWYQQALGQGPEFLTYFQNEAQLDKSGLPSDRFFAERPEGSVSTLKIQRTQQEDSAVYLCASSLGRGGADTQYFGPGTRLTVL.

This clonotype was found a few times. The chain uses TRBV7-2 and TRBJ1-5; D unclear. The CDR3 totals 15 residues. The V end lost 5 bases, the J end lost 6 bases, and 17 bases lay between the germline ends. Germline loops: CDR1 SGHTA, CDR2 FQGNSA. The CDR3 DNA reads TGTGCCAGCAGCCTGGACGCGGCAGGCGGTCAGCCCCAGCATTTT. It translates to CASSLDAAGGQPQHF.

In this sample, this clonotype turned up many times. The chain has TRBV6-1 and TRBJ2-5; 11 bases align to TRBD2. CDR1 is MNHNS, CDR2 SASEGT, per germline. The junction had 5 bases not matched to a gene; V was cut back by 4 bases and J by 4 bases. The CDR3 spans 15 residues. The CDR3 DNA sequence: TGTGCCAGCAGTGGGCTAGCGGGAGGAGGAGAGACCCAGTACTTC. Its translation is CASSGLAGGGETQYF.

The CDR3 reads CASSPERAGVNEQFF. In DNA, the CDR3 is TGTGCCAGCAGTCCAGAGAGGGCAGGGGTCAATGAGCAGTTCTTC. The rearrangement links TRBV2 to TRBJ2-1; possibly TRBD1 for D (6 bases). Germline-derived CDR1 and CDR2 are SNHLY and FYNNEI. V lost 5 bases, J lost 6 bases, and 17 bases lay in between. The CDR3 extends over 15 amino acids.

By share, this clonotype ranks as medium-sized. This chain connects TRBV11-2 to TRBJ1-4; the D gene is possibly TRBD1 (5 bases). This CDR3 is built from 14 residues. The germline CDR1 and CDR2 sequences are SGHAT and FQNNGV. The V end lost 2 bases, the J end lost 3 bases, and 7 bases lay between the germline ends. In DNA, the CDR3 is TGTGCCAGCAGCTTATTGACAGCTAATGAAAAACTGTTTTTT. It is translated as CASSLLTANEKLFF.

A few counts support this clonotype. V gene TRBV21-1 combines with J gene TRBJ2-3; TRBD1, the table's D call, was not compared with the DNA. TRBV21-1 is flagged as a pseudogene. The CDR3 has 16 amino acids. The CDR3 nucleotides are TGTGCCAGCCTAAGGGCGGACAGATCTAGCACAGATACGCAGTATTTT. It specifies CASLRADRSSTDTQYF.

This clonotype appeared many times. The V and J genes are TRBV11-2 and TRBJ2-2; TRBD1 agrees at 12 bases. Germline V CDR1 and CDR2: SGHAT, FQNNGV. J lost 4 bases, V lost 5 bases, and 5 bases had no gene match. The CDR3 covers 16 residues. The CDR3 loop is CASSTGQGASTGELFF. CDR3 nucleotides: TGTGCCAGCAGCACGGGACAGGGGGCCTCCACCGGGGAGCTGTTTTTT. Full variable domain (outside the CDR3, taken from reference TRBV11-2 and TRBJ2-2): EAGVAQSPRYKIIEKRQSVAFWCNPISGHATLYWYQQILGQGPKLLIQFQNNGVVDDSQLPKDRFSAERLKGVDSTLKIQPAKLEDSAVYLCASSTGQGASTGELFFGEGSRLTVL.

The chain uses TRBV5-1 and TRBJ2-7, with 8 bases identical to TRBD1. Germline CDR1 is SGHRS and CDR2 is YFSETQ. The CDR3 runs to 15 residues. V lost 3 bases and J lost 6; bases outside the gene matches: 11. CDR3 in amino acids: CASSSLTGDTFEQYF. CDR3 DNA: TGCGCCAGCAGCTCACTGACAGGGGATACTTTCGAGCAGTACTTC. The whole variable domain, filled in from reference TRBV5-1 and TRBJ2-7, reads KAGVTQTPRYLIKTRGQQVTLSCSPISGHRSVSWYQQTPGQGLQFLFEYFSETQRNKGNFPGRFSGRQFSNSRSEMNVSTLELGDSALYLCASSSLTGDTFEQYFGPGTRLTVT.

This clonotype has only a few counts. This sequence joins TRBV20-1 and TRBJ2-3; 9 bases are shared with TRBD1. The CDR3 covers 13 residues. Trimming at V came to 3 bases and at J to 3 bases, leaving 1 base not matched to a gene. The germline CDR1 and CDR2 sequences are DFQATT and SNEGSKA (reference sequence). As DNA, the CDR3 is TGCAGTGCTAGGGGACAGGGTACAGATACGCAGTATTTT. Amino acids: CSARGQGTDTQYF.

This clonotype has only a few counts. This chain joins TRBV27 and TRBJ2-7; D is unclear. CDR1 and CDR2 from the germline V gene are MNHEY and SMNVEV (reference sequence). Trimming left V 7 bases short and J 6 bases short, with 13 bases between. This CDR3 is built from 12 residues. CDR3 residues: CASIPSEREQYF. Here the CDR3 DNA reads TGTGCCAGCATCCCGTCTGAGCGCGAGCAGTACTTC.

This chain joins TRBV4-1 and TRBJ2-1, with a weak D call TRBD2 (6 bases). CDR3 size: 17 residues. Germline CDR1 reads MGHRA; CDR2 reads YSYEKL. V was pared by 1 base and J by 0 bases, with 13 bases between. For the CDR3, the DNA is TGCGCCAGCAGCCAAGTGGGCGGGAACCCCTCCTACAATGAGCAGTTCTTC. Protein: CASSQVGGNPSYNEQFF.

This clonotype was seen only a few times. The CDR3 is CASSLSGRNQETQYF. The CDR3 DNA reads TGTGCCAGCAGCCTAAGCGGGAGGAACCAAGAGACCCAGTACTTC. The chain carries TRBV11-2 and TRBJ2-5; 9 nucleotides match TRBD2. V was clipped by 5 bases and J by 0 bases; unmatched bases: 4. The CDR3 sequence is 15 residues long. Germline CDR1 is SGHAT and CDR2 is FQNNGV.

The CDR3 nucleotides read TGTGCCAGCAGCCCCCTTCAGGGATTTAGCAATCAGCCCCAGCATTTT. Protein sequence: CASSPLQGFSNQPQHF. The chain links TRBV27 to TRBJ1-5, with D maybe TRBD1 (5 bases). Trimming took 6 bases from V and 0 from J, leaving 15 bases between them. Per the germline V gene, CDR1 is MNHEY and CDR2 is SMNVEV (reference sequence). This CDR3 has 16 amino acids.

This clonotype came up a few times. The genes are TRBV29-1 and TRBJ2-3; 8 bases agree with TRBD2. The CDR3 contains 14 residues. V lost 2 bases and J lost 4; bases outside the gene matches: 5. The germline gives CDR1 SQVTM, CDR2 ANQGSEA. The DNA of the CDR3 is TGCAGCGTTGAATTGGGACTAGTGGCAGATACGCAGTATTTT. Protein product: CSVELGLVADTQYF.

The chain employs TRBV5-1 and TRBJ2-7; 9 bases are a match to TRBD1. The CDR3 is 15 residues long. Germline V gene lookup returns CDR1 SGHRS and CDR2 YFSETQ. J lost 1 base, V lost 4 bases, and 6 bases had no gene match. The CDR3 protein is CASSTRTGVSYEQYF. CDR3 sequence (DNA): TGCGCCAGCAGCACCCGGACAGGGGTGTCCTACGAGCAGTACTTC.

This chain links TRBV7-2 with TRBJ2-3; 7 bases match TRBD2. V dropped 5 bases and J dropped 6; count of bases not matched to a gene: 8. Looked up from germline, CDR1 is SGHTA and CDR2 is FQGNSA. This CDR3 contains 14 residues. In DNA form, the CDR3 reads TGTGCCAGCAGCCGGACTAGATACGCCGATACGCAGTATTTT. Protein: CASSRTRYADTQYF.

The sample holds a few counts of this clonotype. The V call is TRBV7-9, the J call TRBJ2-4; the D is unclear. Germline V gene lookup returns CDR1 SEHNR and CDR2 FQNEAQ (reference sequence). The CDR3 spans 13 residues. V was shortened by 2 bases and J by 7 bases, with 9 bases between the two germline ends. The CDR3 is CASSLSVQNIQYF. DNA of the CDR3: TGTGCCAGCAGCTTAAGTGTTCAGAACATTCAGTACTTC.